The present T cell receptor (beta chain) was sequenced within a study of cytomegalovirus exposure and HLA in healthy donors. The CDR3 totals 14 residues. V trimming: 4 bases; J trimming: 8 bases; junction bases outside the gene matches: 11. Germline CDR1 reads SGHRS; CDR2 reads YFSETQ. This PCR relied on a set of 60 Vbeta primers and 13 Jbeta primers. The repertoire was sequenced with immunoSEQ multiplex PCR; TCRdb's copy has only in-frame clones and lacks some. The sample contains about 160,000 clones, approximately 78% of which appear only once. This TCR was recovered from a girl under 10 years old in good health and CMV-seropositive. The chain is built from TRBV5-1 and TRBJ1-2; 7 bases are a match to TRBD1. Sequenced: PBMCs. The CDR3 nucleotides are TGCGCCAGCAGCAGCCCGGGACAGTTACGAGGCTACACCTTC. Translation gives CASSSPGQLRGYTF.